This T cell receptor (beta chain) originates from a study of blood T cell repertoires in COVID-19 (dated by TCRdb to 2019 to 2021). At the level of the whole study: Collaborator samples came from the United States, Italy and Spain and covered acute and convalescent phases of COVID-19. Subjects who had been exposed to COVID-19, were actively infected with it, or had recovered from it provided the deeply sampled blood TCRbeta repertoires that made up the dataset. A de-identified subject ID, COVID-19 status, age in years and sex were almost always included in the sample metadata. The samples were drawn from two sources: the first 160 participants of the ongoing ImmuneRACE study, and 1,254 subjects contributed by 6 global collaborators. The material from the prospective study consisted of cDNA or gDNA derived from T cells, B-cell-depleted T cells, or PBMCs. The repertoires were released in a freely available public database meant as a resource for research on the immune response to SARS-CoV-2. HLA class I and class II types, where available, came from metadata supplied by the sample provider rather than from assay-based typing.

The collaborating institutions used their own protocols to collect whole blood in K2EDTA tubes. For TCRbeta analysis, collaborators shipped samples in one of three forms: frozen whole blood, isolated PBMCs, or DNA extracted from either of those sample types. Summary of the overall study and its limitations: The quantity of clinical and demographic metadata differed by source and by participant and was supplied without curation.

In the case of this clone: Its antigen is not yet known. Within one base of it there is no much larger clone, and no base qualities were kept.

TCRbeta CDR3 regions were amplified from genomic DNA using the immunoSEQ Assay, a bias-controlled multiplex PCR. In the original analysis: Within the assay, amplification of reference gene primers was used to estimate how many nucleated cells each sample contained. Sequence reads were collapsed and filtered to measure the absolute abundance of every unique TCRbeta CDR3 rearrangement. For each sample, productive Simpson clonality was calculated as the square root of Simpson's diversity index across productive rearrangements. TCRdb took over this immuneACCESS table, retaining in-frame rearrangements with V and J assigned. Such tables are incomplete; in checked studies, under half of the missing clones stem from an unresolved V gene, and the remainder is unexplained. V, J and clone size were drawn from that table, and D and trimming were deduced from the DNA. The sample contains approximately 50,000 clones, about 86% of them found a single time. Jointly, the top ten make up around 2.9% of the sample.

The source material was peripheral blood. This clonotype was obtained from a woman over 75 with acute or convalescent COVID-19.

The CDR3 corresponds to CASRDSFGNTIYF. The bases are TGTGCCAGCAGAGACAGTTTTGGAAACACCATATATTTT. The rearrangement combines TRBV12-3 or TRBV12-4 with TRBJ1-3, with a weak D call of TRBD1 (5 bases match). Trimming at the junction amounts to 6 bases on V and 3 bases on J, and the germline ends lie 9 bases apart. CDR3 length: 13 amino acids, cysteine to phenylalanine. CDR3 DNA is the only sequence kept; it has 39 bases, read in frame from the first base.